The 30 T cell receptor beta chains below come from one sample, sequenced in a study of OX40 agonist ivuxolimab in advanced cancers. Here immunoSEQ multiplex PCR was the method, and the copy in TCRdb shows in-frame clones only, minus some. Of 49,000 or so clones in the sample, roughly 84% were seen once. Source: CD4+ or CD8+ T cells sorted from blood, taken in a trial of the OX40 agonist ivuxolimab. Receptors originate from an adult with an advanced solid tumor such as melanoma, head and neck, liver or kidney cancer.

The chain links TRBV2 to TRBJ2-1; weak D call: TRBD2 (6 bases). Germline CDR1 is SNHLY and CDR2 is FYNNEI. The V and J ends lost 5 bases and 6 bases respectively, with 14 bases between them. The CDR3 runs to 14 residues. CDR3 protein: CASSPEGQSNEQFF. For the CDR3, the DNA is TGTGCCAGCAGTCCGGAGGGCCAATCCAATGAGCAGTTCTTC. The whole variable domain, remainder taken from reference TRBV2 and TRBJ2-1, is EPEVTQTPSHQVTQMGQEVILRCVPISNHLYFYWYRQILGQKVEFLVSFYNNEISEKSEIFDDQFSVERPDGSNFTLKIRSTKLEDSAMYFCASSPEGQSNEQFFGPGTRLTVL.

This chain uses TRBV7-8 with TRBJ1-4; perhaps TRBD1 as D (6 bases). V was pared by 6 bases and J by 5 bases, with 16 bases between. Germline loops: CDR1 SGHVS, CDR2 FQNEAQ. The CDR3 covers 15 residues. The CDR3 loop is CASRPGHSGNEKLFF. CDR3 DNA: TGTGCCAGCAGACCGGGACACTCTGGGAATGAAAAACTGTTTTTT.

The gene calls are TRBV9 and TRBJ1-1, with no clear D. The CDR3 is 14 amino acids. The V and J ends lost 4 bases and 3 bases respectively, with 13 bases between them. Germline V gives CDR1 SGDLS, CDR2 YYNGEE. CDR3 DNA sequence: TGTGCCAGCAGCCCAAGTTGGGGAGACACTGAAGCTTTCTTT. Protein sequence: CASSPSWGDTEAFF.

On this clone: One junction end disagrees with the germline gene, perhaps due to a read error. This chain uses TRBV6-1 with TRBJ1-1, with D tentatively TRBD1 (5 bases). From germline, CDR1 is MNHNS and CDR2 SASEGT. This CDR3 contains 12 residues. The CDR3 loop is CACRDGYTEAFF. The CDR3, as DNA: TGTGCCTGCAGGGACGGATACACTGAAGCTTTCTTT.

This clone was seen only a few times. V usage is TRBV18 and J usage is TRBJ2-2, with D perhaps TRBD2 (6 bases). From germline, CDR1 is KGHSH and CDR2 LQKENI. Trimming removed 1 base at V and 3 bases at J, with 12 bases between. This CDR3 contains 16 residues. CDR3 DNA: TGTGCCAGCTCACCACGGACTATTACCTACACCGGGGAGCTGTTTTTT. Protein: CASSPRTITYTGELFF.

In its sample, this clone was seen a few times. V and J are TRBV15 and TRBJ1-3, with unresolved D. Trimming stripped 2 bases from V and 2 bases from J, with 13 bases between. Germline loops: CDR1 LNHNV, CDR2 YYDKDF (reference sequence). The CDR3 runs 16 residues. CDR3 region: CATSRTLGSAGNTIYF. In DNA form, the CDR3 reads TGTGCCACCAGCAGAACCCTAGGATCTGCTGGAAACACCATATATTTT.

The V call is TRBV5-1, the J call TRBJ2-7; D may correspond to TRBD1 or TRBD2 (6 bases each). Per germline, CDR1 SGHRS and CDR2 YFSETQ. Trimming removed 0 bases at V and 2 bases at J, with 9 bases between. The CDR3 is made up of 14 amino acids. CDR3: CASSLGGATYEQYF. CDR3 bases: TGCGCCAGCAGCTTGGGGGGGGCCACCTACGAGCAGTACTTC.

The chain is built from TRBV29-1 and TRBJ2-2; the match to TRBD2 covers 10 bases. CDR1 is SQVTM, CDR2 ANQGSEA, per germline. Unmatched junction bases numbered 13, after V lost 2 bases and J lost 4 bases. CDR3 length equals 18 residues. This chain's CDR3 is CSVEIGDSGRPITGELFF. The CDR3 coding sequence is TGCAGCGTTGAAATTGGGGATAGCGGGAGGCCCATCACCGGGGAGCTGTTTTTT.

The V call is TRBV5-1, the J call TRBJ2-2, with D tentatively TRBD1 or TRBD2 (5 bases each). Germline V gene lookup returns CDR1 SGHRS and CDR2 YFSETQ. The CDR3 length is 15 residues. Trimming pared 4 bases from V and 1 base from J, leaving 11 bases between. CDR3 sequence (DNA): TGCGCCAGCAGCCTGGGACCCTTGAACACCGGGGAGCTGTTTTTT. Translation: CASSLGPLNTGELFF.

The J gene is TRBJ1-1, the V gene TRBV11-2; no clear D gene. Germline V CDR1 and CDR2: SGHAT, FQNNGV. The CDR3 consists of 11 residues. The ends were cut back, 1 base at V and 10 bases at J, with 7 bases in the middle. The CDR3 region is CASSLVEGAFF. The CDR3 DNA reads TGTGCCAGCAGCTTAGTCGAGGGAGCTTTCTTT.

The gene calls are TRBV5-5 and TRBJ2-7; tentative D call: TRBD2 (6 bases). CDR3 length: 14 amino acids. V was trimmed by 1 base and J by 2 bases, leaving 10 bases between them. Germline V gives CDR1 SGHKS, CDR2 YYEKEE (reference sequence). The CDR3 DNA follows: TGTGCCAGCAGCTTGAGGGGAGGAACCTACGAGCAGTACTTC. Its protein product is CASSLRGGTYEQYF.

The chain is built from TRBV29-1 and TRBJ2-7; no definite D call. CDR1 and CDR2 from the germline V gene are SQVTM and ANQGSEA. V was clipped by 5 bases and J by 3 bases, with 11 bases between them. This CDR3 has 12 residues. CDR3: CSVLGRFYEQYF. CDR3 nucleotides: TGCAGCGTTCTAGGACGGTTCTACGAGCAGTACTTC.

V usage is TRBV19 and J usage is TRBJ2-3; D remains ambiguous. CDR3 length: 14 amino acids. Per the germline V gene, CDR1 is LNHDA and CDR2 is SQIVND (reference sequence). V lost 6 bases and J 0 bases, leaving 10 bases between the germline ends. Here the CDR3 reads CASSLDLSTDTQYF. The CDR3 nucleotides are TGTGCCAGTAGCCTGGATCTAAGCACAGATACGCAGTATTTT.

The gene calls are TRBV7-3 and TRBJ1-2; tentative D call: TRBD1 (5 bases). The V and J ends lost 5 bases and 4 bases respectively, with 14 bases between them. The CDR3 totals 14 residues. Germline V gene sequence: CDR1 SGHTA, CDR2 FQGTGA. This CDR3 reads CASSIPGRIYGYTF. The CDR3 DNA reads TGTGCCAGCAGCATTCCGGGACGGATCTATGGCTACACCTTC.

The CDR3 nucleotides read TGCAGCGCCAATGACAGGGTAGACGGAGAAAAACTGTTTTTT. This codes for CSANDRVDGEKLFF. This chain uses TRBV29-1 with TRBJ1-4, with 7 bases identical to TRBD1. Germline trimming cut 7 bases from V and 8 bases from J; bases unmatched to any gene: 13. Germline values: CDR1 SQVTM, CDR2 ANQGSEA. There are 14 residues in the CDR3.

J is TRBJ2-1 and V is TRBV11-2, with TRBD2 matching 9 bases. CDR1 and CDR2 from the germline V gene are SGHAT and FQNNGV. The CDR3 has 15 amino acids. The J segment lost 4 bases and the V segment lost 1 base, leaving 2 bases of the junction unmatched. CDR3 nucleotide sequence: TGTGCCAGCAGCTTAGGGACTAGCGATTACAATGAGCAGTTCTTC. Its translation: CASSLGTSDYNEQFF.

CDR3 DNA: TGTGCCAGCAGCAAGGGACAGGGAAGAAAGTACTTC. Protein product: CASSKGQGRKYF. V is TRBV7-2 and J is TRBJ2-4; 9 nucleotides align to TRBD1. The CDR3 totals 12 residues. V dropped 5 bases and J dropped 14; count of bases not matched to a gene: 7. Germline loops: CDR1 SGHTA, CDR2 FQGNSA.

This chain links TRBV27 with TRBJ2-5; TRBD2 is a possible D gene (6 bases). The CDR3 consists of 13 residues. Per the germline V gene, CDR1 is MNHEY and CDR2 is SMNVEV (reference sequence). V was shortened by 2 bases and J by 4 bases, with 8 bases between the two germline ends. CDR3 sequence (DNA): TGTGCCAGCAGTTTACAGGGAGGAGAGACCCAGTACTTC. Amino acids: CASSLQGGETQYF.

The chain recombines TRBV7-9 with TRBJ2-7, with D perhaps matching TRBD2 (6 bases). The CDR3 has 13 residues. The V gene lost 3 bases and the J gene lost 5 bases, with 11 bases spanning the gap. Germline V gene sequence: CDR1 SEHNR, CDR2 FQNEAQ (reference sequence). CDR3 amino acids: CASSLAGFDEQYF. CDR3 sequence (DNA): TGTGCCAGCAGCTTGGCGGGATTCGACGAGCAGTACTTC.

The chain employs TRBV27 and TRBJ2-5; the D gene is possibly TRBD2 (5 bases). Trimming stripped 5 bases from V and 1 base from J, with 17 bases between. The germline V gene has CDR1 MNHEY and CDR2 SMNVEV (reference sequence). The CDR3 has 16 amino acids. In nucleotides, the CDR3 is TGTGCCAGCAGTCAAAGACCCCGAGGAGGCCAAGAGACCCAGTACTTC. Translated: CASSQRPRGGQETQYF.

This sequence joins TRBV4-3 and TRBJ2-7, with D perhaps matching TRBD2 (6 bases). The length of the CDR3 is 16 residues. V shed 4 bases and J shed 0 bases, with 16 bases lying between them. Germline CDR1 and CDR2: LGHNA and YSLEER. The CDR3 nucleotides are TGCGCCAGCAGCCCCCGGGGTCTAGCGCTCTCCTACGAGCAGTACTTC. The encoded protein is CASSPRGLALSYEQYF.

This chain joins TRBV2 and TRBJ1-2, with TRBD1 as a possible D gene (6 bases). This CDR3 is 13 amino acids long. Germline CDR1 is SNHLY and CDR2 is FYNNEI. Trimming left V 9 bases short and J 4 bases short, with 15 bases between. In DNA, the CDR3 is TGTGCCAGGACTGGACAGCCTTCCTATGGCTACACCTTC. It codes for CARTGQPSYGYTF.

V usage is TRBV18 and J usage is TRBJ2-1; a possible D gene is TRBD2 (5 bases). Trimming left V 3 bases short and J 4 bases short, with 13 bases between. Looked up from germline, CDR1 is KGHSH and CDR2 is LQKENI. CDR3 length: 15 amino acids. DNA of the CDR3: TGTGCCAGCTCACCTCGGGGTGTAGGTTACAATGAGCAGTTCTTC. It yields the protein CASSPRGVGYNEQFF.

The V gene is TRBV29-1, the J gene TRBJ2-3, with no clear D. Germline assignment: CDR1 SQVTM and CDR2 ANQGSEA. The length of the CDR3 is 12 residues. Trimming took off 1 base at V and 4 bases at J, with 6 bases between the two ends. This CDR3 is CSVEGTPDTQYF. CDR3 DNA: TGCAGCGTTGAAGGCACGCCAGATACGCAGTATTTT.

This clone appeared once. The chain employs TRBV7-9 and TRBJ2-5; D perhaps matches TRBD2 (5 bases). Germline-derived CDR1 and CDR2 are SEHNR and FQNEAQ (reference sequence). The CDR3 covers 13 residues. Trimming shortened V by 0 bases and J by 4 bases, and 6 bases separated the two germline ends. For the CDR3, the DNA is TGTGCCAGCAGCTTAGCGGGAGCAGAGACCCAGTACTTC. As protein: CASSLAGAETQYF.

J is TRBJ1-2 and V is TRBV28, with D possibly matching TRBD1 (6 bases). Trimming cost V 7 bases and J 2 bases, with 14 bases left between them. The CDR3 covers 14 residues. Per germline, CDR1 MDHEN and CDR2 SYDVKM. CDR3: CASNKGGINYGYTF. DNA of the CDR3: TGTGCCAGCAACAAAGGGGGAATCAACTATGGCTACACCTTC.

The J gene is TRBJ2-7, the V gene TRBV6-5; the match to TRBD1 covers 9 bases. Unmatched junction bases numbered 4, after V lost 6 bases and J lost 4 bases. The CDR3 spans 13 residues. Germline-derived CDR1 and CDR2 are MNHEY and SVGAGI. The CDR3 here is CASRTGGRYEQYF. CDR3 nucleotide sequence: TGTGCCAGCAGGACAGGGGGTCGGTACGAGCAGTACTTC.

This clone has only a few counts. This chain joins TRBV19 and TRBJ1-2; 7 bases line up with TRBD1. V lost 4 bases to trimming and J lost 7 bases; unmatched junction nucleotides: 6. The CDR3 runs 13 residues. Germline CDR1 LNHDA, CDR2 SQIVND (reference sequence). The CDR3 protein is CASSTGQSRGYTF. The CDR3, as DNA: TGTGCCAGTAGTACGGGACAGTCTCGTGGCTACACCTTC.

CDR3 sequence (DNA): TGTGCCAGCAGCTTAGGAGCGGGAAAGCAGGGCTCTGGGGCCAACGTCCTGACTTTC. Amino acid sequence: CASSLGAGKQGSGANVLTF. The chain uses TRBV7-2 and TRBJ2-6; 7 bases agree with TRBD2. V was pared by 1 base and J by 0 bases, with 9 bases of the junction left unmatched. CDR1 is SGHTA, CDR2 FQGNSA, per germline. The CDR3 is 19 amino acids.

The gene calls are TRBV7-9 and TRBJ2-5; 7 nucleotides line up with TRBD2. The V and J ends lost 5 bases and 0 bases, in that order; junction bases with no gene match: 6. The CDR3 has 15 amino acids. Germline lookup yields CDR1 SEHNR and CDR2 FQNEAQ (reference sequence). CDR3 protein: CASSPQRDYQETQYF. The CDR3 DNA reads as TGTGCCAGCAGCCCCCAGCGGGATTACCAAGAGACCCAGTACTTC.